This TCR beta chain was captured by sequencing in a study of T cell repertoires in cytomegalovirus infection (dated by TCRdb to about 2019). At the level of the whole study: Peptide stimulations targeted recently identified HLA-C-restricted CMV epitopes, whose presentation resists viral immunomodulation, together with well-studied HLA-B-restricted epitopes. Because public TCR beta signatures pointed to carriage of CMV infection together with the matching HLA type, the HLA type of each donor mattered for the analysis. What the research found in general, with its limitations: Carriers of CMV infection plus the relevant HLA type were discriminated by the cumulative frequency of public TCR beta family members in the study cohort and in an independent roughly 340-donor cohort. The ex vivo response was dominated by HLA-C-restricted CMV-specific TCR beta clonotypes, which also provided the single most frequent clonotype in two of eight donors.

Reads for this sample came from an Illumina HiSeq 1500. Using fastp trimming at Q25 and MiXCR clonotype assembly, TCRdb reanalyzed the public sequencing data and kept in-frame beta chains. Each entry merges the rows of one CDR3 protein and shows their most common DNA and genes. Counted in this sample were 95,000 to 150,000 distinct CDR3 sequences; about 32% of them appeared once. The top ten hold around three fifths of the sample. Note on this clonotype: Its cognate antigen has yet to be identified. Per-base quality was not reported, and no clone a single base away is much larger than it.

From cysteine to phenylalanine, the CDR3 is 16 amino acids long. The read is trimmed to its CDR3 DNA, 48 bases read in frame from base 1. V is trimmed back by 3 bases and J by 3 bases, and the junction contains 9 bases that no gene match accounts for. The germline V gene provides CDR1 SNHLY and CDR2 FYNNEI. The label giving this sample's treatment or condition can be read as: in vitro stimulation with specific CMV peptide epitopes to enrich CMV-specific T cells. The V gene is TRBV2 and the J gene is TRBJ1-1; the junction holds 8 bases that match TRBD1. This clonotype originated in a human donor in good health (CMV status not recorded). Some clones in this sample may be carry-over from other donors' samples. The sequencing here drew on CD8+ T cells from cultured PBMCs, taken from culture after CMV antigen stimulation. In nucleotide form, the sequence is TGTGCCAGCAGTGATAGCGCAGGGGGCGCAGACACTGAAGCTTTCTTT. This codes for CASSDSAGGADTEAFF.